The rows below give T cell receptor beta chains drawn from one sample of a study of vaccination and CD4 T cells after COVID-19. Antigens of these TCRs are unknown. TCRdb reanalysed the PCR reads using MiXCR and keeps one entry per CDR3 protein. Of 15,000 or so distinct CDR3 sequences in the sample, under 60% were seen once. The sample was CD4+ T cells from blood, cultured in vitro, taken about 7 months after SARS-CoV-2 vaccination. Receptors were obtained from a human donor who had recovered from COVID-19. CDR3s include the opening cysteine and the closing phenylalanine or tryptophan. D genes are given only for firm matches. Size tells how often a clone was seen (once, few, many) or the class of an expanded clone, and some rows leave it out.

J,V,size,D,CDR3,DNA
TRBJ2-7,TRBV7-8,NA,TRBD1,CASSFVLDRQSYEQYF,TGTGCCAGCAGCTTTGTCCTGGACAGGCAGAGCTACGAGCAGTACTTC
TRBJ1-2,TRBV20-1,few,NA,CSAKDRLNYGYTF,TGCAGTGCAAAGGACAGACTGAACTATGGCTACACCTTC
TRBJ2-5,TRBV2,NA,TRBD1,CASLGTGKETQYF,TGTGCCAGCCTCGGGACAGGGAAAGAGACCCAGTACTTC
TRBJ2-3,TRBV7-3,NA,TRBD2,CASSLAGGEFDTQYF,TGTGCCAGCAGCTTAGCGGGGGGGGAGTTCGACACGCAGTATTTT
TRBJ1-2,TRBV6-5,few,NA,CASSYSGVGGYGYTF,TGTGCCAGCAGTTACTCGGGGGTCGGCGGATATGGCTACACCTTC
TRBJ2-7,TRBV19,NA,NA,CASSIGGMSSYEQYF,TGTGCCAGTAGTATCGGAGGGATGAGCTCCTACGAGCAGTACTTC
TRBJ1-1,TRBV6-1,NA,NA,CASSGRGGSTEAFF,TGTGCCAGCAGTGGGAGGGGGGGGAGCACTGAAGCTTTCTTT
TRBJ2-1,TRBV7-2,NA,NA,CASSRPMYNEQFF,TGTGCCAGCAGCCGACCTATGTACAATGAGCAGTTCTTC
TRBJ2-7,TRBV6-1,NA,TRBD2,CASSTRTSGAYEQYF,TGTGCCAGCAGCACCAGGACTAGCGGGGCCTACGAGCAGTACTTC
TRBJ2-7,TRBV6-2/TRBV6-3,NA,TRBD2,CASSYPGRGSSGTYSYEQYF,TGTGCCAGCAGTTACCCAGGAAGAGGCTCTAGCGGGACCTACTCCTACGAGCAGTACTTC
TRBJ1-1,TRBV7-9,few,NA,CASSLFGSTEAFF,TGTGCCAGCAGCTTATTTGGGAGTACTGAAGCTTTCTTT
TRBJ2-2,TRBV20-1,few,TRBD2,CSARDLAGKDGELFF,TGCAGTGCTAGAGACCTAGCGGGGAAAGACGGGGAGCTGTTTTTT
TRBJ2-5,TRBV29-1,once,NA,CSFAGIQETQYF,TGCAGCTTCGCCGGGATCCAAGAGACCCAGTACTTC
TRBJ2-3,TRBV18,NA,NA,CASSPDRLRTDTQYF,TGTGCCAGCTCACCAGACAGGCTCCGCACAGATACGCAGTATTTT
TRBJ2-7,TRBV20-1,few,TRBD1,CSARGQGNYEQYF,TGCAGTGCCAGGGGGCAGGGGAACTACGAGCAGTACTTC
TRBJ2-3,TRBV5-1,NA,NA,CASSLTGRSTDTQYF,TGCGCCAGCAGCTTGACTGGGAGGAGCACAGATACGCAGTATTTT
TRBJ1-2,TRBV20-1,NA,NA,CSARSRGREGYTF,TGCAGTGCTAGATCGCGGGGGCGCGAAGGCTACACCTTC
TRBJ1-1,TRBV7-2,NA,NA,CASSLASVRNTEAFF,TGTGCCAGCAGCTTAGCATCGGTCAGAAACACTGAAGCTTTCTTT
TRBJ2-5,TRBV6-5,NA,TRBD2,CASSYGLAGGGETQYF,TGTGCCAGCAGTTACGGACTAGCGGGGGGGGGAGAGACCCAGTACTTC
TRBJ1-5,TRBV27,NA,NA,CASSRRGSEAQHF,TGTGCCAGCAGTCGGCGGGGTTCGGAGGCCCAGCATTTT
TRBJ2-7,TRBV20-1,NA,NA,CSARGDFSYEQYF,TGCAGTGCTAGAGGAGACTTCTCCTACGAGCAGTACTTC
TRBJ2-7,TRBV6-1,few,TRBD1,CASSRDRPYEQYF,TGTGCCAGCAGCCGGGACAGACCTTACGAGCAGTACTTC
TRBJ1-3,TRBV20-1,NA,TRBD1,CSALQGASSGNTIYF,TGCAGTGCCTTACAGGGGGCGAGCTCTGGAAACACCATATATTTT
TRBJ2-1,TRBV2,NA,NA,CASSQHGPDSYNEQFF,TGTGCCAGCAGCCAACACGGGCCGGACTCCTACAATGAGCAGTTCTTC
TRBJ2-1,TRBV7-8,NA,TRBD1,CASSFDRGPSYNEQFF,TGTGCCAGCAGCTTTGACAGGGGGCCCTCCTACAATGAGCAGTTCTTC
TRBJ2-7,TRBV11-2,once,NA,CASSKDWGLEQYF,TGTGCCAGCAGCAAGGACTGGGGGCTGGAGCAGTACTTC
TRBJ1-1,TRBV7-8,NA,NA,CASSLAPVTEAFF,TGTGCCAGCAGCTTAGCGCCCGTCACTGAAGCTTTCTTT
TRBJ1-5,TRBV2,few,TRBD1,CASSGDRGHRQPQHF,TGTGCCAGCAGTGGCGACAGGGGGCATCGTCAGCCCCAGCATTTT
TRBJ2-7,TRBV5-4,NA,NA,CASSSLATPREQYF,TGTGCCAGCAGCTCGCTAGCTACTCCCAGGGAGCAGTACTTC
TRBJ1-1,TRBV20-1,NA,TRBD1,CSATIKGQGNTEAFF,TGCAGTGCCACAATCAAAGGACAGGGAAACACTGAAGCTTTCTTT
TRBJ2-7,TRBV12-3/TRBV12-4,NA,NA,CASSLRGRLYEQYF,TGTGCCAGCAGTTTACGGGGGCGCCTCTACGAGCAGTACTTC
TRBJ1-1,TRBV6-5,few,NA,CASSYSPGDTEAFF,TGTGCCAGCAGTTACTCGCCAGGGGATACTGAAGCTTTCTTT
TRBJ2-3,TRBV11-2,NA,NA,CASSAGLPGTDTQYF,TGTGCCAGCAGCGCAGGACTCCCCGGCACAGATACGCAGTATTTT
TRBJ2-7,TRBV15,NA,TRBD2,CATSTDSASGRAHLYEQYF,TGTGCCACCAGCACCGACTCGGCTAGCGGGAGGGCACACCTCTACGAGCAGTACTTC
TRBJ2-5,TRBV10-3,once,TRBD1,CAISQTHRGTQYF,TGTGCCATCAGCCAAACCCACAGGGGAACCCAGTACTTC
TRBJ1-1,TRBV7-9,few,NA,CASKDGRLTEAFF,TGTGCCAGCAAAGATGGCAGGCTCACTGAAGCTTTCTTT
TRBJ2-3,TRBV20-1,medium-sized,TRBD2,CSAGLAGASSTDTQYF,TGCAGTGCAGGACTAGCGGGGGCCTCTAGCACAGATACGCAGTATTTT
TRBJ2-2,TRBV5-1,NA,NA,CASSKTRVDTGELFF,TGCGCCAGCAGCAAGACCAGGGTGGACACCGGGGAGCTGTTTTTT
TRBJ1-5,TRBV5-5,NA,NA,CASSTFGNQPQHF,TGTGCCAGCAGCACGTTCGGCAATCAGCCCCAGCATTTT
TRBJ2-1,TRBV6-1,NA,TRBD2,CASSERVLGRAAEQFF,TGTGCCAGCAGTGAAAGGGTCCTCGGGAGGGCCGCGGAGCAGTTCTTC
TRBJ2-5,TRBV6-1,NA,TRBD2,CASSGWGTSVLRGETQYF,TGTGCCAGCAGTGGGTGGGGGACTAGCGTCCTAAGGGGGGAGACCCAGTACTTC
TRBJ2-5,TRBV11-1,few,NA,CASSLAQGTGTQYF,TGTGCCAGCAGCTTAGCCCAAGGGACCGGGACCCAGTACTTC
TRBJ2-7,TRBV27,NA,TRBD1,CASSLSLGDSSYEQYF,TGTGCCAGCAGTTTATCTCTCGGGGACAGTTCCTACGAGCAGTACTTC
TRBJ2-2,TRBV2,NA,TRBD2,CASSGGLANTGELFF,TGTGCCAGCAGTGGAGGACTAGCGAACACCGGGGAGCTGTTTTTT
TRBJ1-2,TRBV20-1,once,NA,CSASEGEDYGYTF,TGCAGTGCTAGTGAAGGGGAAGACTATGGCTACACCTTC
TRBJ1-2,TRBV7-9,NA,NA,CASSLGGPARRYTF,TGTGCCAGCAGCTTAGGCGGGCCAGCCCGGAGGTACACCTTC